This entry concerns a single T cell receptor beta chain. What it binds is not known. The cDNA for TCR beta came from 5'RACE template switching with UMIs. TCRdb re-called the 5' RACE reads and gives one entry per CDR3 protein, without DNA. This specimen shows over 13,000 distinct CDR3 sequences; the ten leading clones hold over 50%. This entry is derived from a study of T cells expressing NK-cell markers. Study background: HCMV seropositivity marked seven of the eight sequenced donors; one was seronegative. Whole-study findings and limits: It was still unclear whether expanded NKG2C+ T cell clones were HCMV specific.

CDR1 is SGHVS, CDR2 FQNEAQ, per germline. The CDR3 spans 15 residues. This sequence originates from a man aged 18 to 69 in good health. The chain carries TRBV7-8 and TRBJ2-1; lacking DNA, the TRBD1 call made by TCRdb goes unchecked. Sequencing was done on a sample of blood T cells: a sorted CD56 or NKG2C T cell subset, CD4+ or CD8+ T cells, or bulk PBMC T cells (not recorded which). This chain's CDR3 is CASSFGTGTYNEQFF.